The present T cell receptor beta chain was sequenced within a study of T cell repertoires and HLA-DP antigens. Study-wide background: In vitro CD4+ alloreactivity was against HeLa-presented HLA-DP.

After approximately 15 days' expansion, CD4+ cells were restimulated about 23 h with HeLa expressing allogeneic DPB1. HeLa stimulator cells carried retrovirally transduced HLA-DPA1/DPB1, HLA-DM, invariant chain and CD80. The primer mix covered 54 TRBV segments and 13 TRBJ segments. Profiled with immunoSEQ multiplex PCR; TCRdb holds only in-frame clones, not every one. The sample lists over 3,000 clones, less than 85% occurring once. Notes on the study in general: Against one allele, clones undetected before culture averaged approximately 35%; against the other, roughly 51%.

Losses at the gene ends were 2 bases for V and 0 bases for J; bases not matched to a gene: 12. The CDR3 loop spans 19 amino acids. Germline V lookup: CDR1 SGHAT, CDR2 FQNNGV. This TCR was recovered from a woman aged 18-29 years in good health and CMV-seronegative. The chain recombines TRBV11-2 with TRBJ2-3; 9 bases are shared with TRBD2. Source material: CD137- CD4+ T cells from cultured PBMCs. CDR3 bases: TGTGCCAGCAGCTTACAGGTCGCTAGCGGGGAGCCTAGCACAGATACGCAGTATTTT. It translates to CASSLQVASGEPSTDTQYF. Filled out from reference TRBV11-2 and TRBJ2-3, the complete variable domain reads EAGVAQSPRYKIIEKRQSVAFWCNPISGHATLYWYQQILGQGPKLLIQFQNNGVVDDSQLPKDRFSAERLKGVDSTLKIQPAKLEDSAVYLCASSLQVASGEPSTDTQYFGPGTRLTVL.